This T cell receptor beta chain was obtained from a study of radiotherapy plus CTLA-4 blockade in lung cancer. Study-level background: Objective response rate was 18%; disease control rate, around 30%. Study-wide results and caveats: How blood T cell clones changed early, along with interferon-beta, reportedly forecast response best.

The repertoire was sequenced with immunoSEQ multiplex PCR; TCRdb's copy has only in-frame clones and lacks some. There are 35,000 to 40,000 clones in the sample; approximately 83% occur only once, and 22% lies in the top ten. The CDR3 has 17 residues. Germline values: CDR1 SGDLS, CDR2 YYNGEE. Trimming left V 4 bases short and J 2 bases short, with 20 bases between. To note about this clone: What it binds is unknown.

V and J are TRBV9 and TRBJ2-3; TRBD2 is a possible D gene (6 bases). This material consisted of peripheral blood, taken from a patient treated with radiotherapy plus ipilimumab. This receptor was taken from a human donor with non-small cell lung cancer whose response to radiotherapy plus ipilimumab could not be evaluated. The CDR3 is CASSWAGLDSYTDTQYF. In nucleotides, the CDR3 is TGTGCCAGCAGCTGGGCGGGATTGGACTCTTACACAGATACGCAGTATTTT.